Sequencing of this T cell receptor (beta chain) was carried out in a study of T cell changes during pregnancy in multiple sclerosis. The CDR3 sequence is 13 residues long. The J segment lost 4 bases and the V segment lost 5 bases, leaving 4 bases of the junction unmatched. Germline V gives CDR1 SGHNT, CDR2 YENEEA. Measured with immunoSEQ multiplex PCR; TCRdb has only the in-frame clones, and not every one. The profile covers fewer than 90,000 clones, with about 94% appearing a single time and under 2% taken by the ten largest. The specimen comprised peripheral blood, sampled after pregnancy. The chain links TRBV11-3 to TRBJ2-7; the match to TRBD1 covers 8 bases. This TCR was recovered from a female donor in good health, enrolled as a control in a pregnancy study. The CDR3, as DNA: TGTGCCAGCAGCCCCGGACAGGGTTACGAGCAGTACTTC. Protein: CASSPGQGYEQYF.